This TCR beta chain comes out of a study of T cells in Graves' hyperthyroidism and ophthalmopathy. General study points: Blood samples included most of the expanded thyroid clonotypes exceeding 0.001.

This clonotype occurred many times. Antigen specificity is unknown. Amplified TCR beta CDR3 regions came from RNA transcripts. A first-round RT-PCR of the TCR CDR3 used the HTBI primer set. TCRdb re-called the multiplex PCR reads through MiXCR, storing one row per CDR3 protein. The data show 550,000 to 850,000 distinct CDR3 sequences, about 19% seen once. Per the germline V gene, CDR1 is SGHRS and CDR2 is YFSETQ. V dropped 3 bases and J dropped 7 bases, with 13 bases sitting between them. This CDR3 has 13 residues. The chain employs TRBV5-1 and TRBJ1-1; tentatively, D is TRBD1 (5 bases). Sequenced sample: blood. The clonotype comes from a woman between 50 and 59 years old with Graves' hyperthyroidism that later progressed to Graves' ophthalmopathy. The CDR3 DNA reads as TGCGCCAGCAGCTGGGGAGAACAGGTTGAAGCTTTCTTT. Protein: CASSWGEQVEAFF.